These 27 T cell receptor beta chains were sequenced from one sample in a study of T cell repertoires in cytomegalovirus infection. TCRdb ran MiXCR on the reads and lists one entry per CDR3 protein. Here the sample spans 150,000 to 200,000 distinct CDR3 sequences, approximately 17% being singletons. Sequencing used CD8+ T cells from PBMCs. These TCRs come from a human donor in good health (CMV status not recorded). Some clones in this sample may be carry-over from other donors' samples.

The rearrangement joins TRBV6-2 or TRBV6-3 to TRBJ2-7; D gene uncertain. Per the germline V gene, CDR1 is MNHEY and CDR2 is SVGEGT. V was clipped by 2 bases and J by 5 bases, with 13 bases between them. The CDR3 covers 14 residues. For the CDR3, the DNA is TGTGCCAGCAGTTACAGTCCACAGTTCGACGAGCAGTACTTC. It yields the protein CASSYSPQFDEQYF.

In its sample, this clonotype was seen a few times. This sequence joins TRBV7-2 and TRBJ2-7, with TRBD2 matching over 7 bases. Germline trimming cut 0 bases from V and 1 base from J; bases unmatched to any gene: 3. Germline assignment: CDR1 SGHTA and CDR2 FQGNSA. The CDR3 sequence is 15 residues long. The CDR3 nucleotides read TGTGCCAGCAGCTTAGCGTGGGAGGGGTCCTACGAGCAGTACTTC. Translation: CASSLAWEGSYEQYF.

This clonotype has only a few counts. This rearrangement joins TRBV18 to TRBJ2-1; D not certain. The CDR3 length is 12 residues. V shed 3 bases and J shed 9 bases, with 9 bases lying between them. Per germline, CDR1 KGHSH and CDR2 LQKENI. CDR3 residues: CASSPTPGEQFF. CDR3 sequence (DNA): TGTGCCAGCTCACCCACGCCGGGTGAGCAGTTCTTC.

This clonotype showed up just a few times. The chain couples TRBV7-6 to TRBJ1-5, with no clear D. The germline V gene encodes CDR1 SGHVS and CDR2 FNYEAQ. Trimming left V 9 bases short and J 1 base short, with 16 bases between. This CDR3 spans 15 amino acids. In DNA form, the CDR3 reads TGTGCCAGGAGCCGGGCCAGAAACAGCAATCAGCCCCAGCATTTT. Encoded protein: CARSRARNSNQPQHF.

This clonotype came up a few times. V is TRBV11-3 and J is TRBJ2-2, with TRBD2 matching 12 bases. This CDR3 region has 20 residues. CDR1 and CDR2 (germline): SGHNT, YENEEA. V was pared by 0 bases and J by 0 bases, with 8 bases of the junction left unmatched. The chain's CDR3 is CASSLDRLAGESSNTGELFF. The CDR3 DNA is TGTGCCAGCAGCTTAGATCGACTAGCGGGAGAATCGTCGAACACCGGGGAGCTGTTTTTT.

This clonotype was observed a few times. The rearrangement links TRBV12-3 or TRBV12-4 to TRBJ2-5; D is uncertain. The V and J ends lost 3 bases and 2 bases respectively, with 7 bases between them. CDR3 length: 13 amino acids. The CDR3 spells CASSFQRQETQYF. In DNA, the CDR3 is TGTGCCAGCAGTTTTCAACGGCAAGAGACCCAGTACTTC.

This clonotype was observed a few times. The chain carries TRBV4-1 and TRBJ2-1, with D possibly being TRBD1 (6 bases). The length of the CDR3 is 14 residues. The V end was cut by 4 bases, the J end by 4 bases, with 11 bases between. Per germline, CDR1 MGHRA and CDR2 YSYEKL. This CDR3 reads CASSLSTGYNEQFF. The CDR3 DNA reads TGCGCCAGCAGCCTTTCAACAGGGTACAATGAGCAGTTCTTC.

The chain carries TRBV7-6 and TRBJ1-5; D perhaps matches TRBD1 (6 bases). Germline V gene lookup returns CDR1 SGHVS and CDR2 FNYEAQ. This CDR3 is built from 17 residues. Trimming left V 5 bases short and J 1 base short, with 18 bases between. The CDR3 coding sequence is TGTGCCAGCAGCCATGGAGTTCCACAGGGAAGCAATCAGCCCCAGCATTTT. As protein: CASSHGVPQGSNQPQHF.

The DNA of the CDR3 is TGTGCCAGCAGCAAGTTGACAGGGGACTATGGCTACACCTTC. Its translation: CASSKLTGDYGYTF. This chain uses TRBV7-2 with TRBJ1-2, with 8 bases identical to TRBD1. The length of the CDR3 is 14 residues. The V gene end was trimmed by 5 bases and the J gene end by 3 bases; junction bases not matched to a gene: 5. Germline assignment: CDR1 SGHTA and CDR2 FQGNSA.

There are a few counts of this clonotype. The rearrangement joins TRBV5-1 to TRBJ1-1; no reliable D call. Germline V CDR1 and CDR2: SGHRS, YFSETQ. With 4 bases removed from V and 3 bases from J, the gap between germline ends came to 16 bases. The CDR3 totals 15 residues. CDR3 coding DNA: TGCGCCAGCAGCCCGTTGGACGGGGAGTACACTGAAGCTTTCTTT. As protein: CASSPLDGEYTEAFF.

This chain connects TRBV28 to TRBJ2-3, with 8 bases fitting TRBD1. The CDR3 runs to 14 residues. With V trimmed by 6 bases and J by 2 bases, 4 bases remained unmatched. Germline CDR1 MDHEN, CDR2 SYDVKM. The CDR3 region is CASSPGQVTDTQYF. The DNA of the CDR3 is TGTGCCAGCAGCCCGGGACAGGTCACAGATACGCAGTATTTT.

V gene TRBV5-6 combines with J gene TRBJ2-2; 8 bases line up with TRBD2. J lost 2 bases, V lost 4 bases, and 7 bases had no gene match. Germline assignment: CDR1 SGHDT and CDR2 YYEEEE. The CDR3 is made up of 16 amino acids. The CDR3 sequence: CASSLVAGGNTGELFF. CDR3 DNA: TGTGCCAGCAGCCTCGTCGCGGGAGGCAACACCGGGGAGCTGTTTTTT.

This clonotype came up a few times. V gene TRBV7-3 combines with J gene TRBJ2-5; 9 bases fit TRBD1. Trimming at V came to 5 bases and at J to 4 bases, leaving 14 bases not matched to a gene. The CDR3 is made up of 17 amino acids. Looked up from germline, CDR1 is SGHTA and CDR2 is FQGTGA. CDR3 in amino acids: CASSPWPGQGPGETQYF. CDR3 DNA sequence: TGTGCCAGCAGCCCTTGGCCAGGACAGGGGCCCGGAGAGACCCAGTACTTC. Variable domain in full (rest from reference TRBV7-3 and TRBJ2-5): GAGVSQTPSNKVTEKGKYVELRCDPISGHTALYWYRQSLGQGPEFLIYFQGTGAADDSGLPNDRFFAVRPEGSVSTLKIQRTERGDSAVYLCASSPWPGQGPGETQYFGPGTRLLVL.

The CDR3 reads CASSPPGLAESSEQFF. The CDR3 bases are TGTGCCAGCAGCCCCCCGGGACTAGCGGAATCGTCTGAGCAGTTCTTC. The chain uses TRBV7-6 and TRBJ2-1; 11 nucleotides match TRBD2. The CDR3 loop spans 16 amino acids. In germline, CDR1 is SGHVS, CDR2 FNYEAQ. The V segment lost 5 bases and the J segment 9 bases; nucleotides outside the gene matches: 12.

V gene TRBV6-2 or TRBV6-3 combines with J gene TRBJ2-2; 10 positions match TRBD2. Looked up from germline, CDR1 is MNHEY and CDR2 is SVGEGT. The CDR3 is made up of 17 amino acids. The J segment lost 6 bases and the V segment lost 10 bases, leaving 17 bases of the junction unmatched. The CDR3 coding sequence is TGTGCCACCGAAGGGGGACTAGCGACGCGAATTCCCGGGGAGCTGTTTTTT. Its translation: CATEGGLATRIPGELFF.

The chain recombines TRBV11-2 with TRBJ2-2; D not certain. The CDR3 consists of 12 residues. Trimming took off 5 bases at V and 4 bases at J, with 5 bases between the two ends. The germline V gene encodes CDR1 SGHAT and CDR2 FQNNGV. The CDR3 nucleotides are TGTGCCAGCAGCCCCCCCACCGGGGAGCTGTTTTTT. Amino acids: CASSPPTGELFF.

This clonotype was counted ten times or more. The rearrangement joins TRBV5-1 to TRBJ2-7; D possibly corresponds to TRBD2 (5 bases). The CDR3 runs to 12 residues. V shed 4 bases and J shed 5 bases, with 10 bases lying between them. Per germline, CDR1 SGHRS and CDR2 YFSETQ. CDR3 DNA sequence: TGCGCCAGCAGCCCCGGGAAGGACGAGCAGTACTTC. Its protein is CASSPGKDEQYF.

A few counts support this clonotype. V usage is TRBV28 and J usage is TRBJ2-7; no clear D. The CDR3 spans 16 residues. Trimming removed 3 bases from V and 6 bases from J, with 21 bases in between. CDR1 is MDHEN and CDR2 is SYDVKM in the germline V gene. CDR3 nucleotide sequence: TGTGCCAGCAGTTTCCCACGGTCCAGGCGGACCCGCGAGCAGTACTTC. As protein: CASSFPRSRRTREQYF.

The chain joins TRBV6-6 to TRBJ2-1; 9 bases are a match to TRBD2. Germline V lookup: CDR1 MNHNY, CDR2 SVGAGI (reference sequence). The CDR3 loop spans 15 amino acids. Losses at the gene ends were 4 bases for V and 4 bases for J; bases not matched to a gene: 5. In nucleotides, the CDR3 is TGTGCCAGCAGTTTGCGACTAGCGGCATACAATGAGCAGTTCTTC. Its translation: CASSLRLAAYNEQFF.

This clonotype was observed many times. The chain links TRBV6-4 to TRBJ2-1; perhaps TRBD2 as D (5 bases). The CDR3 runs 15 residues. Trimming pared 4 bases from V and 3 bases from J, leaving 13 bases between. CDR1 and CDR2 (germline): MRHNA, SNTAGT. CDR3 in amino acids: CASSGSPADYNEQFF. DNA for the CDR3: TGTGCCAGCAGTGGTAGTCCAGCGGACTACAATGAGCAGTTCTTC.

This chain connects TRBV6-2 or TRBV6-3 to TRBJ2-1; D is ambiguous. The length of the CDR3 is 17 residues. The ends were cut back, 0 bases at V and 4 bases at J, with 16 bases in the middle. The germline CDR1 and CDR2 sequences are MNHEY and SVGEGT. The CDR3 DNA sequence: TGTGCCAGCAGTTACTCGATGTCGACTCCGGGTTACAATGAGCAGTTCTTC. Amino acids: CASSYSMSTPGYNEQFF.

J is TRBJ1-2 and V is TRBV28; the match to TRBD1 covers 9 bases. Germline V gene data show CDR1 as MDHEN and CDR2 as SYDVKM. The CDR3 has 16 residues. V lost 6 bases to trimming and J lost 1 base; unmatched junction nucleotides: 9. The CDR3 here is CASSSAQGANNYGYTF. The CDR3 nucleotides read TGTGCCAGCAGCTCCGCACAGGGGGCGAATAACTATGGCTACACCTTC.

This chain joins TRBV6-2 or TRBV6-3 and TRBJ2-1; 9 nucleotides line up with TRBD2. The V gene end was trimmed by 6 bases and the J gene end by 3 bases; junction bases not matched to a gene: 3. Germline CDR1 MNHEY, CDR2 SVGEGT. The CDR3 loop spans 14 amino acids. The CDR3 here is CASRVAGVYNEQFF. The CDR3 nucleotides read TGTGCCAGCAGAGTAGCGGGAGTCTACAATGAGCAGTTCTTC.

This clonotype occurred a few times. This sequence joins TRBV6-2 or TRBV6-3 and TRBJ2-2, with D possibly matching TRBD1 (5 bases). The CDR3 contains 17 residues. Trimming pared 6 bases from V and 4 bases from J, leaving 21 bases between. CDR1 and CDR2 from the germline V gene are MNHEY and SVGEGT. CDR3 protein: CASRPDWGRVSTGELFF. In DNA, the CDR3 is TGTGCCAGCAGGCCTGATTGGGGCAGGGTCAGCACCGGGGAGCTGTTTTTT.

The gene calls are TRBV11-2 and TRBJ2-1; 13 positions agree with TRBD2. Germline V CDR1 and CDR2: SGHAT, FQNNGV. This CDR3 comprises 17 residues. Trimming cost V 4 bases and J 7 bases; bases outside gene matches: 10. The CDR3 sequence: CASSSTSGRATFNEQFF. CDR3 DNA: TGTGCCAGCAGCTCCACTAGCGGGAGGGCGACTTTTAATGAGCAGTTCTTC.

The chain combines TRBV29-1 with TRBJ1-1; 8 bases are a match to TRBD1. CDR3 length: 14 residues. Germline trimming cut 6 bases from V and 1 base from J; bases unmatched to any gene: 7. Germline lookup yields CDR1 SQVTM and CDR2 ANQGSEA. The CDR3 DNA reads TGCAGCGTCCCTCGGACAGGGAGGAACACTGAAGCTTTCTTT. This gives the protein CSVPRTGRNTEAFF.

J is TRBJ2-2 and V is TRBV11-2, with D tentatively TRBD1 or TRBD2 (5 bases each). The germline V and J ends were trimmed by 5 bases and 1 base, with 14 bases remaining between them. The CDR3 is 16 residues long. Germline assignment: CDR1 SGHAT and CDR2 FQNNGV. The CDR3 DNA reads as TGTGCCAGCAGCAATACCGGGGCAGAGAACACCGGGGAGCTGTTTTTT. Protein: CASSNTGAENTGELFF.